This T cell receptor beta chain comes out of a study of T cells in Graves' hyperthyroidism and ophthalmopathy (dated by TCRdb to 2018 to 2020). Looking at the study overall: Peripheral blood was collected at initial diagnosis, before any treatment. A discovery cohort of around 100 patients, 43 with Graves' ophthalmopathy and 55 to 60 with stable Graves' hyperthyroidism, was used to find distinguishing TCR V-J signatures. Prospective prediction of ophthalmopathy was tested in an independent validation cohort of fewer than 20 hyperthyroidism patients and some 17 patients who later progressed to ophthalmopathy. The 95 to 100 discovery patients were randomly split 7:3 into training and test sets. In addition, the study compared T-cell repertoires in thyroid tissue and in blood from about 6 Graves' hyperthyroidism patients. After sampling, hyperthyroidism patients received methimazole starting at 30 mg daily, and ophthalmopathy patients received high-dose intravenous methylprednisolone. The paper describes TCR Vbeta CDR3 sequencing of around 140 peripheral blood samples, made up of under 50 ophthalmopathy patients, around 73 hyperthyroidism patients and 17 progressor patients.

Germline trimming: 3 bases from V, 4 bases from J; junction bases outside gene matches: 5. The CDR3 goes from the cysteine to the phenylalanine over 14 residues. Of all the DNA, just the CDR3 is kept, 42 bases in frame from base 1. The germline V gene (reference sequence) specifies DFQATT as CDR1 and SNEGSKA as CDR2. Study-wide conclusions, independent of this receptor: During validation, the model predicted progression to ophthalmopathy a median of roughly 7.1 months ahead of onset, with approximately 70% sensitivity and under 85% specificity. Blood samples also contained most of the expanded thyroid clonotypes (frequency above 0.001), which suggests that blood repertoires may reflect thyroid immune responses. A model built on a 13 V-J signature distinguished ophthalmopathy from stable hyperthyroidism, reaching 85% to 90% sensitivity and 81.08% specificity in cross-validation and 80%/75% in testing. Sample size was not statistically predetermined, and blinding of investigators to group allocation was not performed.

The TCR beta CDR3 regions were amplified from RNA transcripts. For the first round of RT-PCR on the TCR CDR3, the HTBI primer set was used together with the Qiagen OneStep RT-PCR kit. Libraries were constructed in a second round of multiplex PCR, after which size selection and purification were performed. The libraries were sequenced on an Illumina HiSeq2000 using paired-end 100 bp reads. On the study's bioinformatics: Raw data were processed with SOAPnuke, discarding reads with adapters, uncalled bases, mean Phred below 15, or no exact constant-primer or identifier match. High-quality paired reads were merged with COPE v1.2.5, and unique nucleotide sequences were defined as clonotypes. MiTCR v1.1 was used to align the clonotypes against IMGT TRBV, TRBD and TRBJ reference segments. The analysis included only V-J combinations with a frequency above 0.0001, which together covered 99.2% of the repertoires. A TCS score was defined as the ratio between F50 (clonal expansion) and ExV (chaos), using BLOSUM62-based TCRdist between CDR3 peptides within each V-J. Welch's t-statistics and random forest reduced roughly 500 V-J features to some 14, which were used in a naive Bayes classifier (R e1071). The public sequencing data were trimmed at Q25 with fastp and processed into clonotypes with MiXCR by TCRdb, which kept only in-frame beta chains. Records with the same CDR3 protein are collapsed into one entry carrying the most frequent genes and DNA. The V and J calls were not made by the authors but by TCRdb's processing. Present in this sample are 250,000 to 300,000 distinct CDR3 sequences, nearly 15% of which were seen just once. Roughly 30% of the sample comes from the top ten.

This clonotype has ten or more counts. This receptor's antigen is unknown. Qualities for individual bases were not recorded, and no much larger clone is one base off. Hyperthyroidism patients were newly diagnosed, had a disease duration of under 2 months, and were aged 18 to 65 years. Patients with uncontrolled infections, other autoimmune diseases, pregnancy or lactation were excluded. Clinical symptoms, serum thyroxine and TRAb, thyroid ultrasound, and orbital computed tomography formed the basis for the diagnoses. Blood from progressor patients was drawn when they were first diagnosed with hyperthyroidism, before any ophthalmopathy symptoms appeared. PBMCs were separated from roughly 9.3 ml of fresh peripheral blood using Ficoll-Paque density gradient centrifugation. Patients classed as progressors first received a Graves' hyperthyroidism diagnosis and then went on to develop ophthalmopathy during follow-up. Trizol reagent was used to extract total RNA, and RNA quality was then checked on an Agilent 2100 Bioanalyzer.

This TCR derives from a woman between 45 and 65 years old with Graves' hyperthyroidism that later progressed to Graves' ophthalmopathy. The V and J segments used are TRBV20-1 and TRBJ2-1, with TRBD2 identical over 8 junction bases. Sequencing was done on a sample of blood. The CDR3 here reads CSARGSGVYNEQFF. The nucleotides read TGCAGTGCTAGGGGTAGCGGGGTGTACAATGAGCAGTTCTTC.